One sample yielded the 9 T cell receptor beta chains listed below, sequenced in a study of spatial heterogeneity in lung cancer. One entry per CDR3 protein results from TCRdb running MiXCR on the 5' RACE reads. The table lists approximately 43,000 distinct CDR3 sequences, over 9.5% of them singletons. Documented time point: blood at routine non-recurrence follow-up after resection. The sequencing used PBMCs, collected at follow-up. The receptors shown here come from a female donor with early-stage non-small cell lung cancer.

This clonotype has more than one count but fewer than ten. This chain joins TRBV3-1 and TRBJ2-2, with D perhaps given as TRBD1 or TRBD2 (6 bases each). CDR3 length equals 13 residues. Germline V gene lookup returns CDR1 LGHDT and CDR2 YNNKEL (reference sequence). V lost 5 bases and J 3 bases, leaving 7 bases between the germline ends. In nucleotides, the CDR3 is TGTGCCAGCAGCAGGGGGGACACCGGGGAGCTGTTTTTT. It yields the protein CASSRGDTGELFF.

This clonotype was recorded at least ten times. The chain joins TRBV28 to TRBJ2-1, with 15 positions matching TRBD2. V trimming: 7 bases; J trimming: 9 bases; junction bases outside the gene matches: 10. Per germline, CDR1 MDHEN and CDR2 SYDVKM. The CDR3 totals 16 residues. The CDR3 is CASKPRTSGGAVEQFF. The CDR3 region has the DNA TGTGCCAGCAAGCCTCGGACTAGCGGGGGGGCGGTTGAGCAGTTCTTC.

This rearrangement joins TRBV20-1 to TRBJ2-2, with 14 bases aligning to TRBD2. The CDR3 is 18 amino acids. CDR1 and CDR2 from the germline V gene are DFQATT and SNEGSKA (reference sequence). Unmatched junction bases numbered 7, after V lost 3 bases and J lost 1 base. The CDR3: CSASPGTSGGLNTGELFF. The CDR3 DNA reads TGCAGTGCTAGTCCGGGGACTAGCGGGGGCCTGAACACCGGGGAGCTGTTTTTT.

This clonotype appeared many times. This sequence joins TRBV11-3 and TRBJ2-5; D gene uncertain. From germline, CDR1 is SGHNT and CDR2 YENEEA. Trimming took off 0 bases at V and 5 bases at J, with 13 bases between the two ends. This CDR3 is 15 amino acids long. The CDR3 DNA reads as TGTGCCAGCAGCTTAGACGGGTCGACCCGGGAGACCCAGTACTTC. Its protein is CASSLDGSTRETQYF. Variable domain in full (rest from reference TRBV11-3 and TRBJ2-5): EAGVVQSPRYKIIEKKQPVAFWCNPISGHNTLYWYLQNLGQGPELLIRYENEEAVDDSQLPKDRFSAERLKGVDSTLKIQPAELGDSAVYLCASSLDGSTRETQYFGPGTRLLVL.

This clonotype was observed many times. The V and J genes are TRBV19 and TRBJ2-1, with 12 bases aligning to TRBD2. Germline assignment: CDR1 LNHDA and CDR2 SQIVND (reference sequence). The CDR3 runs to 17 residues. V lost 1 base, J lost 5 bases, and 6 bases stayed unmatched. The CDR3 spells CASSIGLAGDFHNEQFF. DNA for the CDR3: TGTGCCAGTAGTATAGGACTAGCGGGGGATTTTCACAATGAGCAGTTCTTC.

This clonotype was seen only a few times. The rearrangement joins TRBV2 to TRBJ2-3, with 12 bases that match TRBD2. The CDR3 contains 15 residues. The germline gives CDR1 SNHLY, CDR2 FYNNEI. V dropped 7 bases and J dropped 4; count of bases not matched to a gene: 6. The CDR3 bases are TGTGCCAGCAACCCGACTAGCGGGGGTGCAGATACGCAGTATTTT. It is translated as CASNPTSGGADTQYF.

In this sample, this clonotype turned up a few times. This chain joins TRBV5-1 and TRBJ2-1, with D perhaps matching TRBD2 (5 bases). The V end lost 4 bases, the J end lost 8 bases, and 7 bases lay between the germline ends. This CDR3 is built from 11 residues. Per the germline V gene, CDR1 is SGHRS and CDR2 is YFSETQ. CDR3 residues: CASSEADEQFF. The DNA of the CDR3 is TGCGCCAGCAGCGAAGCGGATGAGCAGTTCTTC.

This clonotype was detected only a few times. The chain uses TRBV27 and TRBJ2-7; the D call may be TRBD1 or TRBD2 (6 bases each). The germline V and J ends were trimmed by 6 bases and 2 bases, with 29 bases remaining between them. This CDR3 is 19 amino acids long. Germline V gives CDR1 MNHEY, CDR2 SMNVEV (reference sequence). CDR3 amino acids: CASSPDPSRLGGQTYEQYF. DNA for the CDR3: TGTGCCAGCAGCCCGGACCCCTCCCGACTAGGGGGGCAGACCTACGAGCAGTACTTC.

The table lists this clonotype with a few counts. The chain combines TRBV19 with TRBJ1-1, with D unresolved. The germline CDR1 and CDR2 sequences are LNHDA and SQIVND (reference sequence). Trimming removed 3 bases from V and 8 bases from J, with 7 bases in between. The CDR3 totals 11 residues. DNA of the CDR3: TGTGCCAGTAGTATCCGGGAAGAAGCTTTCTTT. This encodes CASSIREEAFF.